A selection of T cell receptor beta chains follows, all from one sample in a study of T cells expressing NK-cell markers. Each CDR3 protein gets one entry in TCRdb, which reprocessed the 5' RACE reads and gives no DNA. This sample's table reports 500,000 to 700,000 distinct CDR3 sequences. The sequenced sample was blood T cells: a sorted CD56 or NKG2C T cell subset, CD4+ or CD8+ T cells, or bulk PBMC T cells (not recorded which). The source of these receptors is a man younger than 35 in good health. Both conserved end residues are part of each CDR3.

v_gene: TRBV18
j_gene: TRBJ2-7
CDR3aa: CASSAGGASGYEQYF

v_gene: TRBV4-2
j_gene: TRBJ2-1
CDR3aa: CASSQDTSGRFNEQFF

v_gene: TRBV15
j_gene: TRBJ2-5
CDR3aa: CATSARGTWGQETQYF

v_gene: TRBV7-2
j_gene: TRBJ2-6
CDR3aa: CASSLEDTGANVLTF

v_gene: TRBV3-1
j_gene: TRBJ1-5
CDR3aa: CASSQDSSWDQPQHF

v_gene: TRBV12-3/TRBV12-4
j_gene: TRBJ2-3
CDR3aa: CASRSSGSGDTQYF

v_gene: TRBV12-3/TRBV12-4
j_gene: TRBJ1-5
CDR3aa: CASSLFWGSGSQHF

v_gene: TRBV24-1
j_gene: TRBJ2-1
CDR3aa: CATSDLLAGGGDEQFF

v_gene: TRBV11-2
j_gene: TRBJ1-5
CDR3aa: CASSLGVRRNQPQHF

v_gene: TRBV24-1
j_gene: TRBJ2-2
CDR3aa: CATSGTGLSDTGELFF

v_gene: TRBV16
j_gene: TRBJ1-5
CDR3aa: CASSPRTGRSNQPQHF

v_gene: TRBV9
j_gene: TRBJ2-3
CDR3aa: CASSVWGGATDTQYF

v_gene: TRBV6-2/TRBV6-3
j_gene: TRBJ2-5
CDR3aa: CASSYSGTLRGTQYF

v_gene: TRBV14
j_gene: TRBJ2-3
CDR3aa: CASSQDWTGHMYF

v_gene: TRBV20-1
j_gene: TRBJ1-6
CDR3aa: CSAYDRPVRHF

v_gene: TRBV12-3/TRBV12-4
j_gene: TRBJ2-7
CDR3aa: CASSLGDIYEQYF

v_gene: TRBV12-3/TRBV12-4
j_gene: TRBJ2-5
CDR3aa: CASRRPSLETQYF

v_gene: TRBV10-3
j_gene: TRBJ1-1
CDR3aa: CAIKPSANTEAFF

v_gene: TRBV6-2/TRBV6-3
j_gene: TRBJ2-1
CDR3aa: CATDRLAGEDEQFF

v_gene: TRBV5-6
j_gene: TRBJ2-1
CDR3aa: CASSLVGRAANEQFF

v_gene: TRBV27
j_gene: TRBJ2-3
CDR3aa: CASSPTVAGRGTDTQYF

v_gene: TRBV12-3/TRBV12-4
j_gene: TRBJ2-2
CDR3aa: CASRRGTSNTGELFF

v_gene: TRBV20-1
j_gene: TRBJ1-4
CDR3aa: CSATLRGDPTNEKLFF

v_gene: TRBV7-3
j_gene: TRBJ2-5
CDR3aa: CASSPSSGKKETQYF

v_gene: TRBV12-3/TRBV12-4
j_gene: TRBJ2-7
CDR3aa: CASSLWAESSYEQYF

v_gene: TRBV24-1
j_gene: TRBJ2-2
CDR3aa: CATSAAGQPTTGELFF

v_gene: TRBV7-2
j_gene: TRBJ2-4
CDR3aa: CASSLTGPEFQYF

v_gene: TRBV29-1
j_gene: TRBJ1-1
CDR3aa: CSVVNRSPNTEAFF

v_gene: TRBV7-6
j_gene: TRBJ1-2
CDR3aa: CASSSLLTATPDGYTF

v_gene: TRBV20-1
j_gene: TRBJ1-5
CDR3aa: CSGLPTSGAGNQPQHF

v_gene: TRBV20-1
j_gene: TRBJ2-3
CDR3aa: CSAKGLAIPETQYF

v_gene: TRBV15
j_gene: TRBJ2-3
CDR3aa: CATSREGQGTTQYF

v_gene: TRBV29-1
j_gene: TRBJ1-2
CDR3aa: CSVVKGDRGHGGYTF

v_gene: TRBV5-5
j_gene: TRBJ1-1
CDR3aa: CASSLGPLNTEAFF

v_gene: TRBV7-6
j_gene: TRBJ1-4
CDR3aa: CASSRGQGYEKLFF

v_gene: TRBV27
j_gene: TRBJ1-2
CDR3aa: CASSRDSGANYGYTF

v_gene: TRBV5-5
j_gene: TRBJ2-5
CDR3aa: CASSLAGSVETQYF

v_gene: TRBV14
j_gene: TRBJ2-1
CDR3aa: CASSQVPTGGQFF

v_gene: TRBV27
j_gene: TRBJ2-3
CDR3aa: CASSFGQEQYF

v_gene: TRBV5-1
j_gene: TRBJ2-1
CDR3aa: CASSLARGFGARSYNEQFF

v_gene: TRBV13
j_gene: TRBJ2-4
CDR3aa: CASSGKARAKNIQYF

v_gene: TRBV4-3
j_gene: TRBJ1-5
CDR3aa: CASSPDRYSNQPQHF

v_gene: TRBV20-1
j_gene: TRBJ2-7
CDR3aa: CSARDPVDLYEQYF

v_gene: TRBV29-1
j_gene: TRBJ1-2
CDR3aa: CSVVSRGGRSYGYTF

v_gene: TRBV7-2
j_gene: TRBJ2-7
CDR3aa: CASTQWGEKGSEQYF

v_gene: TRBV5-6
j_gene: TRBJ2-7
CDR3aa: CASSLDRGRSSYEQYF

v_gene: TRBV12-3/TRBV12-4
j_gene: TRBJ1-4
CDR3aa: CASSLSGTENEKLFF

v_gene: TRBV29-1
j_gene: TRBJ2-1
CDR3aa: CSVVSSGNHEQFF

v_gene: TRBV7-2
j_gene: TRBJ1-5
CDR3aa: CASSFTGYASAQHF

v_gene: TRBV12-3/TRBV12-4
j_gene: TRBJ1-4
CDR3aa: CASSPVGGEKLFF

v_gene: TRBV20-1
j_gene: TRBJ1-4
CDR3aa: CSASQLLTLNEKLFF

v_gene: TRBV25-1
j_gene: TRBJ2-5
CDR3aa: CASSEHPGTPQETQYF

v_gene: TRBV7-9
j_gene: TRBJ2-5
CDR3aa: CASGHNNPFTQETQYF